The 30 T cell receptor beta chains given below trace back to one sample, sequenced in a study of cytomegalovirus exposure and HLA in healthy donors. Both 60 Vbeta primers and 13 Jbeta primers went into the PCR. Measured with immunoSEQ multiplex PCR; TCRdb has only the in-frame clones, and not every one. This table has tens of thousands of clones, about two thirds appearing once. Sequenced material: PBMCs. These receptors all come from a woman aged 50 to 60 in good health and CMV-seropositive.

This chain uses TRBV28 with TRBJ1-5, with D hard to call. CDR3 length: 16 amino acids. The germline gives CDR1 MDHEN, CDR2 SYDVKM. Trimming pared 6 bases from V and 7 bases from J, leaving 22 bases between. CDR3 DNA sequence: TGTGCCAGCAGCCCCGGATCGGGGAGGAATAGGCAGCCCCAGCATTTT. It translates to CASSPGSGRNRQPQHF.

This clone was seen more than once but under ten times. CDR3 DNA: TGTGCCAGCAACCCCGGGAATCGAGATGAGCAGTTCTTC. It yields the protein CASNPGNRDEQFF. This sequence joins TRBV6-6 and TRBJ2-1; D might be TRBD2 (5 bases). Germline CDR1 MNHNY, CDR2 SVGAGI (reference sequence). This CDR3 is built from 13 residues. V lost 7 bases to trimming and J lost 8 bases, with 15 bases between them.

This clone occurred once. The rearrangement links TRBV30 to TRBJ2-5, with a tentative D call TRBD2 (5 bases). Trimming cost V 0 bases and J 4 bases, with 15 bases left between them. This CDR3 is built from 15 residues. Germline lookup yields CDR1 GTSNPN and CDR2 SVGIG (reference sequence). The DNA of the CDR3 is TGTGCCTGGAGTGTACCTTCTCCAGGAGGAGAGACCCAGTACTTC. Translating it yields CAWSVPSPGGETQYF. Drawing the rest from reference TRBV30 and TRBJ2-5, the complete variable domain is SQTIHQWPATLVQPVGSPLSLECTVEGTSNPNLYWYRQAAGRGLQLLFYSVGIGQISSEVPQNLSASRPQDRQFILSSKKLLLSDSGFYLCAWSVPSPGGETQYFGPGTRLLVL.

The chain uses TRBV5-1 and TRBJ1-1; 7 bases are a match to TRBD1. Germline CDR1 SGHRS, CDR2 YFSETQ. The CDR3 sequence is 14 residues long. V gave up 3 bases and J gave up 6 bases; unmatched junction bases: 8. CDR3 nucleotides: TGCGCCAGCAGCTCCCAGACAGGGTTGCCTGAAGCTTTCTTT. The encoded protein is CASSSQTGLPEAFF.

This chain links TRBV21-1 with TRBJ2-3; no DNA check was done on the table's D call, TRBD2. TRBV21-1 is annotated as a pseudogene. This CDR3 has 16 amino acids. In nucleotides, the CDR3 is TGTGCCAGCAGCTCCTGGGGACTAGCGACCACAGATACGCAGTATTTT. The encoded protein is CASSSWGLATTDTQYF.

The CDR3 bases are TGTGCCAGCAGTTACTCCACGACTACCTACAATGAGCAGTTCTTC. This encodes CASSYSTTTYNEQFF. The chain employs TRBV6-5 and TRBJ2-1; D possibly corresponds to TRBD2 (5 bases). Germline V lookup: CDR1 MNHEY, CDR2 SVGAGI. The CDR3 consists of 15 residues. The V end was cut by 0 bases, the J end by 2 bases, with 8 bases between.

The chain employs TRBV13 and TRBJ2-2; 10 bases are shared with TRBD2. CDR1 is PRHDT and CDR2 is FYEKMQ in the germline V gene (reference sequence). The CDR3 totals 15 residues. The junction had 6 bases not matched to a gene; V was cut back by 8 bases and J by 3 bases. The CDR3 spells CASSLAGQHTGELFF. The DNA for the CDR3 is TGTGCCAGCTCACTAGCGGGGCAGCACACCGGGGAGCTGTTTTTT.

The rearrangement uses TRBV27 and TRBJ2-5; the D gene is possibly TRBD1 (6 bases). The CDR3 contains 17 residues. Germline lookup yields CDR1 MNHEY and CDR2 SMNVEV (reference sequence). Trimming took 8 bases from V and 2 from J, leaving 24 bases between them. In DNA form, the CDR3 reads TGTGCCAGCGGGCCCTCGACCACTGACAGGAGGCAAGAGACCCAGTACTTC. Protein sequence: CASGPSTTDRRQETQYF.

This rearrangement joins TRBV5-1 to TRBJ2-7; TRBD1 aligns across 11 bases. The J segment lost 1 base and the V segment lost 4 bases, leaving 1 base of the junction unmatched. Germline lookup yields CDR1 SGHRS and CDR2 YFSETQ. This CDR3 is built from 14 residues. DNA of the CDR3: TGCGCCAGCAGCGGGACAGGGGGGTCCTACGAGCAGTACTTC. It specifies CASSGTGGSYEQYF.

The chain has TRBV27 and TRBJ2-7, with TRBD2 matching 13 bases. CDR3 length: 17 amino acids. The germline V gene encodes CDR1 MNHEY and CDR2 SMNVEV (reference sequence). J gave up 1 base and V 5 bases, and 8 bases lay outside the gene matches. CDR3 residues: CASSPLTSGGASYEQYF. The CDR3, as DNA: TGTGCCAGCAGTCCCCTCACTAGCGGGGGGGCTTCCTACGAGCAGTACTTC.

The CDR3: CASSETGTGDEKLFF. For the CDR3, the DNA is TGTGCCAGCAGTGAAACCGGGACAGGGGATGAAAAACTGTTTTTT. The V call is TRBV25-1, the J call TRBJ1-4; 10 bases map to TRBD1. Germline-derived CDR1 and CDR2 are MGHDK and SYGVNS. This CDR3 is built from 15 residues. V was pared by 2 bases and J by 6 bases, with 3 bases of the junction left unmatched.

The V call is TRBV5-3, the J call TRBJ2-1, with 7 bases matching TRBD1. TRBV5-3 is treated as an ORF (open reading frame) with a function not yet certain. The V gene end was trimmed by 4 bases and the J gene end by 2 bases; junction bases not matched to a gene: 6. The CDR3 is 15 residues long. CDR3 sequence (DNA): TGTGCCAGAAGCACGCGACAGGGACCCTACAATGAGCAGTTCTTC. Amino acid sequence: CARSTRQGPYNEQFF.

V usage is TRBV9 and J usage is TRBJ2-5; a possible D gene is TRBD2 (6 bases). CDR3 length: 16 residues. The V gene's germline CDR1 is SGDLS and CDR2 YYNGEE. The V and J ends lost 0 bases and 1 base respectively, with 13 bases between them. The CDR3 DNA follows: TGTGCCAGCAGCGTAGCTACCGGGACTCTCCAAGAGACCCAGTACTTC. The encoded protein is CASSVATGTLQETQYF.

CDR3 nucleotides: TGTGCCAGTAGAGGCGGGACTATCCCGGGGATATACAATGAGCAGTTCTTC. Residues: CASRGGTIPGIYNEQFF. The chain is built from TRBV19 and TRBJ2-1, with 7 bases that match TRBD2. From germline, CDR1 is LNHDA and CDR2 SQIVND (reference sequence). This CDR3 is built from 17 residues. Unmatched junction bases numbered 15, after V lost 6 bases and J lost 4 bases. Looking up the rest from reference TRBV19 and TRBJ2-1 gives the full variable domain: DGGITQSPKYLFRKEGQNVTLSCEQNLNHDAMYWYRQDPGQGLRLIYYSQIVNDFQKGDIAEGYSVSREKKESFPLTVTSAQKNPTAFYLCASRGGTIPGIYNEQFFGPGTRLTVL.

The rearrangement links TRBV15 to TRBJ1-2; the D is unclear. V lost 0 bases and J lost 10, with 18 bases in between. The CDR3 totals 15 residues. Germline V gene lookup returns CDR1 LNHNV and CDR2 YYDKDF (reference sequence). The CDR3 DNA is TGTGCCACCAGCAGAGATCGGGCCTTAACTAGCTCCTACACCTTC. It specifies CATSRDRALTSSYTF.

This clone was counted once. The chain links TRBV20-1 to TRBJ2-5; no firm D call. CDR3 length: 10 amino acids. Trimming took off 6 bases at V and 4 bases at J, with 6 bases between the two ends. Germline lookup yields CDR1 DFQATT and CDR2 SNEGSKA (reference sequence). CDR3 amino acids: CSAARETQYF. The CDR3 DNA reads TGCAGTGCCGCGAGAGAGACCCAGTACTTC.

The rearrangement uses TRBV23-1 and TRBJ2-5; 7 positions agree with TRBD1. TRBV23-1 is designated an ORF whose function remains uncertain. This CDR3 spans 17 amino acids. J lost 2 bases, V lost 3 bases, and 12 bases had no gene match. CDR3 DNA: TGCGCCAGCAGTCACCCACAAGGGACAGTGTTACAAGAGACCCAGTACTTC. It codes for CASSHPQGTVLQETQYF.

V is TRBV5-5 and J is TRBJ1-2; 7 nucleotides align to TRBD1. The V gene's germline CDR1 is SGHKS and CDR2 YYEKEE (reference sequence). The V and J ends lost 3 bases and 5 bases, in that order; junction bases with no gene match: 4. The CDR3 consists of 13 residues. CDR3 DNA: TGTGCCAGCAGCTCCAGGGGGTTTTATGGCTACACCTTC. It translates to CASSSRGFYGYTF.

The V call is TRBV5-4, the J call TRBJ2-1, with TRBD1 matching 11 bases. The V gene end was trimmed by 4 bases and the J gene end by 0 bases; junction bases not matched to a gene: 9. The CDR3 has 18 amino acids. CDR1 is SGHNT and CDR2 is YYREEE in the germline V gene (reference sequence). CDR3 sequence: CASSHRDRGFRSYNEQFF. CDR3 DNA: TGTGCCAGCAGCCACCGGGACAGGGGGTTTCGCTCCTACAATGAGCAGTTCTTC.

This clone was counted a single time. The chain employs TRBV5-1 and TRBJ2-7; tentatively, D is TRBD1 (5 bases). Germline CDR1 and CDR2: SGHRS and YFSETQ. Trimming shortened V by 4 bases and J by 2 bases, and 13 bases separated the two germline ends. The CDR3 sequence is 14 residues long. CDR3: CASSRGSLTYEQYF. Written as DNA, the CDR3 is TGCGCCAGCAGCAGGGGATCCCTAACCTACGAGCAGTACTTC.

This chain uses TRBV27 with TRBJ1-4; D possibly corresponds to TRBD1 (5 bases). V lost 2 bases and J lost 10, with 8 bases in between. Per germline, CDR1 MNHEY and CDR2 SMNVEV (reference sequence). This CDR3 contains 12 residues. The CDR3 DNA reads TGTGCCAGCAGTTTAGTCGGGGGAAAACTGTTTTTT. Translation: CASSLVGGKLFF.

This chain links TRBV7-9 with TRBJ2-2, with D possibly TRBD2 on 7 matching bases. CDR3 size: 14 residues. In germline, CDR1 is SEHNR, CDR2 FQNEAQ (reference sequence). V was cut by 2 bases and J by 4 bases, with 8 bases left in between. The CDR3 DNA reads TGTGCCAGCAGCTTAAGGGGGGGCACCGGGGAGCTGTTTTTT. Protein product: CASSLRGGTGELFF.

The gene calls are TRBV7-2 and TRBJ1-1; D uncertain. The ends were cut back, 2 bases at V and 0 bases at J, with 4 bases in the middle. CDR3 length equals 13 residues. Germline V gene lookup returns CDR1 SGHTA and CDR2 FQGNSA. The chain's CDR3 is CASSLRLNTEAFF. DNA for the CDR3: TGTGCCAGCAGCTTACGTCTGAACACTGAAGCTTTCTTT.

This chain connects TRBV5-1 to TRBJ2-7; D is perhaps TRBD2 (5 bases). Trimming stripped 0 bases from V and 7 bases from J, with 20 bases between. The length of the CDR3 is 16 residues. Germline V CDR1 and CDR2: SGHRS, YFSETQ. CDR3 region: CASSLVGSPSTGEQYF. The CDR3 DNA sequence: TGCGCCAGCAGCTTGGTAGGATCTCCCTCTACGGGAGAGCAGTACTTC.

The CDR3 loop is CASSEGGLAKGTQYF. Written as DNA, the CDR3 is TGTGCCAGCAGTGAAGGAGGTCTAGCCAAGGGTACGCAGTATTTT. The gene calls are TRBV2 and TRBJ2-3, with D possibly TRBD2 on 5 matching bases. Germline assignment: CDR1 SNHLY and CDR2 FYNNEI. The CDR3 sequence is 15 residues long. The V end was cut by 1 base, the J end by 8 bases, with 16 bases between.

This chain joins TRBV5-6 and TRBJ1-2, with 7 bases fitting TRBD1. CDR1 is SGHDT, CDR2 YYEEEE, per germline. V was clipped by 4 bases and J by 5 bases; unmatched bases: 5. There are 13 residues in the CDR3. The CDR3 here is CASSPGQEYGYTF. Here the CDR3 DNA reads TGTGCCAGCAGCCCAGGACAGGAGTATGGCTACACCTTC. Full variable domain (missing parts from reference TRBV5-6 and TRBJ1-2): DAGVTQSPTHLIKTRGQQVTLRCSPKSGHDTVSWYQQALGQGPQFIFQYYEEEERQRGNFPDRFSGHQFPNYSSELNVNALLLGDSALYLCASSPGQEYGYTFGSGTRLTVV.

The chain couples TRBV10-3 to TRBJ1-5, with 7 positions matching TRBD1. Germline CDR1 is ENHRY and CDR2 is SYGVKD. J lost 7 bases, V lost 1 base, and 16 bases had no gene match. This CDR3 is built from 18 residues. CDR3 residues: CAISEFRTGPATPQPQHF. Written as DNA, the CDR3 is TGTGCCATCAGTGAGTTTAGGACAGGCCCCGCCACACCACAGCCCCAGCATTTT.

The chain carries TRBV5-1 and TRBJ1-1; D gene uncertain. With 2 bases removed from V and 1 base from J, the gap between germline ends came to 27 bases. CDR3 length equals 20 residues. CDR1 and CDR2 (germline): SGHRS, YFSETQ. The DNA of the CDR3 is TGCGCCAGCAGCTTTGTGAGGTTGGGTTCTGCGAGTCCACGGAACACTGAAGCTTTCTTT. Protein product: CASSFVRLGSASPRNTEAFF. Variable domain in full (rest from reference TRBV5-1 and TRBJ1-1): KAGVTQTPRYLIKTRGQQVTLSCSPISGHRSVSWYQQTPGQGLQFLFEYFSETQRNKGNFPGRFSGRQFSNSRSEMNVSTLELGDSALYLCASSFVRLGSASPRNTEAFFGQGTRLTVV.

This clone has only a few counts. The chain links TRBV5-6 to TRBJ2-7, with D maybe TRBD2 (5 bases). CDR1 is SGHDT and CDR2 is YYEEEE in the germline V gene. V lost 3 bases and J lost 4, with 14 bases in between. This CDR3 comprises 14 residues. The CDR3 loop is CASSSRLAGYEQYF. As DNA, the CDR3 is TGTGCCAGCAGCTCCCGGCTAGCCGGTTACGAGCAGTACTTC.

The rearrangement uses TRBV6-1 and TRBJ2-4, with D maybe TRBD2 (6 bases). Germline V gene sequence: CDR1 MNHNS, CDR2 SASEGT. The CDR3 runs 16 residues. V lost 2 bases to trimming and J lost 6 bases, with 17 bases between them. The CDR3 DNA reads as TGTGCCAGCAGTGAAATCGTAAGGCTAGCGCTAAACATTCAGTACTTC. Protein sequence: CASSEIVRLALNIQYF.